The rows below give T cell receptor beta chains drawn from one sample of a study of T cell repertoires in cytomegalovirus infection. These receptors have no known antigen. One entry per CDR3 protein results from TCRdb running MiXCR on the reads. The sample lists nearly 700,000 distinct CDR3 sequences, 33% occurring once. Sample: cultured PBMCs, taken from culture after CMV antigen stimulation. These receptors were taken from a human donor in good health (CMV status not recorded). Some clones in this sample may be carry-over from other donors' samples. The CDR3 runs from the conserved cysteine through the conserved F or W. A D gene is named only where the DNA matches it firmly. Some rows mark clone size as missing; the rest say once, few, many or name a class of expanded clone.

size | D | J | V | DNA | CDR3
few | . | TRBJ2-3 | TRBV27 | TGTGCCAGCAGTTTCACAGGAGCCACAGATACGCAGTATTTT | CASSFTGATDTQYF
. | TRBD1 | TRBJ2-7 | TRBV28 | TGTGCCAGCAGTTTCTTGGGGACAGGGACGTACGAGCAGTACTTC | CASSFLGTGTYEQYF
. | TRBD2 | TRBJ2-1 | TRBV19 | TGTGCCAGTAGTTGGCGGGAGATGGACAATGAGCAGTTCTTC | CASSWREMDNEQFF
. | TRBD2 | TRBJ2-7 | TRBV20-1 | TGCAGTGCTAGCCTAGCGGGAGTTTTCTACGAGCAGTACTTC | CSASLAGVFYEQYF
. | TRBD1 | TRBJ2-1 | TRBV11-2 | TGTGCCAGCAGCCCACACTTTGGACAGGGCCGAACAGTCAATGAGCAGTTCTTC | CASSPHFGQGRTVNEQFF
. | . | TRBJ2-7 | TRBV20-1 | TGCAGTGCTAGAGATCTTGGGGACACCTCCTACGAGCAGTACTTC | CSARDLGDTSYEQYF
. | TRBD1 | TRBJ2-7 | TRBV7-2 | TGTGCCAGCAGCTCTCAGGGGACAGGGGGCGTATCCCCCCTCTACGAGCAGTACTTC | CASSSQGTGGVSPLYEQYF
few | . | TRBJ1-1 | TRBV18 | TGTGCCAGCTCACTGAGGGGGATAACCATGAACACTGAAGCTTTCTTT | CASSLRGITMNTEAFF
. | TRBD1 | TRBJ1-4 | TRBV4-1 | TGCGCCAGCAGCCATCCTCGGACAGGGGGCCGAGAAAAACTGTTTTTT | CASSHPRTGGREKLFF
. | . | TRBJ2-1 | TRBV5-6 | TGTGCCAGCAGCCGGGGGGCCTACCGGGAGTTCTTC | CASSRGAYREFF
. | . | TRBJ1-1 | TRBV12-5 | TGTGCTAGTGGTTTGGAAGGGTGGACTGAAGCTTTCTTT | CASGLEGWTEAFF
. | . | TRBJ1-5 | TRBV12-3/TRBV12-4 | TGTGCCAGCAGTTTATCTCTATTCGGGCCCAATCAGCCCCAGCATTTT | CASSLSLFGPNQPQHF
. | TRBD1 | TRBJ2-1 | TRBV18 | TGTGCCAGCTCACCAGGGACAGGGTTCTACAATGAGCAGTTCTTC | CASSPGTGFYNEQFF
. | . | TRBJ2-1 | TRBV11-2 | TGTGCCAGCAGCGACGATAGGGGTGGAAACAATGAGCAGTTCTTC | CASSDDRGGNNEQFF
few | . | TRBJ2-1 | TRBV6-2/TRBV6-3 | TGTGCCAGCAAGCCGAGCTCCTACAATGAGCAGTTCTTC | CASKPSSYNEQFF
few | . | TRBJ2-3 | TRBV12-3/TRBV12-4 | TGTGCCAGCAGACCCACACAGGGTCTAAATACGCAGTATTTT | CASRPTQGLNTQYF
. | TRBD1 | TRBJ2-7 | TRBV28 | TGTGCCAGCAGTTACGAAGGGGGCTTTTACGAGCAGTACTTC | CASSYEGGFYEQYF
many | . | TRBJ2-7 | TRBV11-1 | TGTGCCAGCAGCACTCAGTCCGGGACACCGGACCACGAGCAGTACTTC | CASSTQSGTPDHEQYF
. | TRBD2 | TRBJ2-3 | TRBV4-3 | TGCGCCAGCAGCCAAGATAAGCGGGAGGTCCCCACAGATACGCAGTATTTT | CASSQDKREVPTDTQYF
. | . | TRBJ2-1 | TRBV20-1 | TGCAGTGCTAGAGCTGGTGGGAGTCGTTACAATGAGCAGTTCTTC | CSARAGGSRYNEQFF
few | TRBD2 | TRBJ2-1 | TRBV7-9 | TGTGCCAGCAGCCCCGGGACTAGCGGGAGGGCCCTGGAGAATGAGCAGTTCTTC | CASSPGTSGRALENEQFF
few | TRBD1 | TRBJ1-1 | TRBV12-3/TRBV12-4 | TGTGCCAGCAGTTTAGCCCTACCCCGACAGGGAATGAACACTGAAGCTTTCTTT | CASSLALPRQGMNTEAFF
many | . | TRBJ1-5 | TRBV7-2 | TGTGCCAGCAGCGCCTTCGTGGGTAGCAATCAGCCCCAGCATTTT | CASSAFVGSNQPQHF
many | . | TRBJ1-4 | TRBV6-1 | TGTGCCAGCAGTGGATCTTTGCAGGACCCTGCAACTAATGAAAAACTGTTTTTT | CASSGSLQDPATNEKLFF
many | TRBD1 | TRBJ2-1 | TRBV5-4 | TGTGCCAGCAGCTTGCAGGGGGCCAGCGAGCAGTTCTTC | CASSLQGASEQFF
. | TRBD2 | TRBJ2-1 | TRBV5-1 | TGCGCCAGCAGCTCCTCACTAGCGGGGGTCAATGAGCAGTTCTTC | CASSSSLAGVNEQFF
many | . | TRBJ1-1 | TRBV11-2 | TGTGCCAGCAGCTTAGCGGGGACCCCTGAAGCTTTCTTT | CASSLAGTPEAFF
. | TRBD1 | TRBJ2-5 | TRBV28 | TGTGCCAGCACCCAGGGGGCAGAAGAGACCCAGTACTTC | CASTQGAEETQYF
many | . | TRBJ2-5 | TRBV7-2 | TGTGCCAGCAGCTTAGACAGGCAAGAGACCCAGTACTTC | CASSLDRQETQYF
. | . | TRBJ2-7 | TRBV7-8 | TGTGCCAGCAGCTTAAGGGGCCGGTGGGAGCAGTACTTC | CASSLRGRWEQYF
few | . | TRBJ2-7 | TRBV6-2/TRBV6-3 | TGTGCCAGCAGGTCACAGGTCGTCTACGAGCAGTACTTC | CASRSQVVYEQYF
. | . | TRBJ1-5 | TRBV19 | TGTGCCAGTAGCATAAGGGGGGGCCAGCCCCAGCATTTT | CASSIRGGQPQHF
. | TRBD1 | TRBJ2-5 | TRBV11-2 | TGTGCCAGCAGCTTAGGACAGGGGGGACAAGAGACCCAGTACTTC | CASSLGQGGQETQYF
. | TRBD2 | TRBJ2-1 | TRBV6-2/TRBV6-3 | TGTGCCAGCAGTCGGACCGGGACTAGCCTCAGGGATGAGCAGTTCTTC | CASSRTGTSLRDEQFF
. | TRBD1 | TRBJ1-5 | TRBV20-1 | TGCAGTGCTCCGGACAGGCTTAATCAGCCCCAGCATTTT | CSAPDRLNQPQHF
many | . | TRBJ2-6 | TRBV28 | TGTGCCAGCAGTTTACAGGGCTCTGGGGCCAACGTCCTGACTTTC | CASSLQGSGANVLTF
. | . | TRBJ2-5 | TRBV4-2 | TGTGCCAGCAGCCAAGCGGGAGTCTACCAAGAGACCCAGTACTTC | CASSQAGVYQETQYF
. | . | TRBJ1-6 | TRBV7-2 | TGTGCCAGCAGCTCCGGGGGTGACTCTCTGAGTTTTTATTATTCACCCCTCCACTTT | CASSSGGDSLSFYYSPLHF
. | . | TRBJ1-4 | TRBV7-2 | TGTGCCAGCAGCTCCCCGGGGATGCGTGAAAAACTGTTTTTT | CASSSPGMREKLFF
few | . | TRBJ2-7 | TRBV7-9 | TGTGCCAGCAGCTTAGGGGTCAGGAGGGGCTCCTACGAGCAGTACTTC | CASSLGVRRGSYEQYF
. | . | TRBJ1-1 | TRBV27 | TGTGCCAGCAGTTTATACCCTAGAGCGCCAGCTTTCTTT | CASSLYPRAPAFF
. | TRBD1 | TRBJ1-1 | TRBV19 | TGTGCCAGTACCCGACAGGGGGGCTTCACTGAAGCTTTCTTT | CASTRQGGFTEAFF
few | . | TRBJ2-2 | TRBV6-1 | TGTGCCAGCAGAACAGACCCCGGGGAGCTGTTTTTT | CASRTDPGELFF
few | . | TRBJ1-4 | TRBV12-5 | TGTGCTAGTGGTTCCGAGGAGCGAAAACTGTTTTTT | CASGSEERKLFF
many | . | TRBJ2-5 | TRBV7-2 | TGTGCCAGCAGTTCGACCAGGGAGGAGACCCAGTACTTC | CASSSTREETQYF
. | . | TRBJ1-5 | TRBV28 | TGTGCCAGCAAGGGCCAAGGTCAGCCCCAGCATTTT | CASKGQGQPQHF
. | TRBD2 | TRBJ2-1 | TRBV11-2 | TGTGCCAGCAGCTTAGATATGAAGCGGGAGGGCCTGGTCTTC | CASSLDMKREGLVF
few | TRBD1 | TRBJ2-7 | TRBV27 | TGTGCCAGCAGTGACGGGACAGGGTTCTACGAGCAGTACTTC | CASSDGTGFYEQYF
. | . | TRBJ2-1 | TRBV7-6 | TGTGCCAGCAGCTTAGGGCCAATCTACAATGAGCAGTTCTTC | CASSLGPIYNEQFF